This T cell receptor beta chain came from a study of cytomegalovirus exposure and HLA in healthy donors. The CDR3 spans 13 residues. Per germline, CDR1 MNHNS and CDR2 SASEGT. V was shortened by 0 bases and J by 4 bases, with 6 bases between the two germline ends. PCR involved 60 Vbeta and 13 Jbeta primers. Generated by immunoSEQ multiplex PCR, the TCRdb table keeps only in-frame clones and is missing some. This sample's clone table lists about 34,000 clones. Study findings and constraints: Some public TCRs appeared in many individuals, while most sequences were rare.

Comments on this clone: Its antigen is currently unknown.

What was sequenced was PBMCs. The chain combines TRBV6-1 with TRBJ1-2; no reliable D call. The sequence derives from a human donor in good health. CDR3 DNA sequence: TGTGCCAGCAGTGAAGCGTCGCGCTATGGCTACACCTTC. It translates to CASSEASRYGYTF.